This section outlines one T cell receptor beta chain sequence together with its context. Which antigen it targets is not known. No base-level quality is on record; no much larger clone is a single base apart. This specimen's treatment or condition label, interpreted: live attenuated yellow fever vaccine strain. PBMCs were isolated from peripheral blood using a standard Ficoll-Paque protocol. Dynabeads CD4 and CD8 positive selection kits were used to isolate the CD4 and CD8 T-cell fractions. TriZol was used to extract RNA from bulk PBMCs, CD4 and CD8 fractions, and dextramer-positive and dextramer-negative fractions. This record belongs to a study of T cells after yellow fever vaccination (dated by TCRdb to about 2019). Broadly, across the study: The SMART-Seq v4 Ultra Low Input RNA kit was used to prepare libraries from fractions with low cell numbers. To track T-cell clones before and after primary and booster YFV17D yellow fever vaccination, bulk TCR alpha and beta repertoires were sequenced longitudinally. Two healthy male donors, one aged 18 to 30 and one aged 30 to 40 years, were included in the cohort. Blood samples were taken at several timepoints before and after primary and secondary immunization, and bulk PBMC replicates and cell subsets were isolated.

Including the terminal cysteine and phenylalanine, the CDR3 comprises 14 residues. Just CDR3 DNA is preserved here, 42 bases in frame from base 1. In the germline V gene (reference sequence), CDR1 corresponds to DFQATT and CDR2 to SNEGSKA. V was cut back by 4 bases and J by 4 bases, leaving a gap of 17 bases between them. TCR cDNA was made using 5'RACE template switching, a step that added a universal primer site and unique molecular identifiers. Priming for cDNA synthesis came from both the TCR alpha and TCR beta constant segments. Libraries were amplified in two PCR steps, with sample barcodes and sequencing adapters added in the second step. Libraries were sequenced on Illumina HiSeq 2500 (2x100 bp) or NovaSeq (2x150 bp). As for how the authors treated the data: MIGEC was used to demultiplex reads and collapse the reads into UMI consensus sequences, and MiXCR was used for V(D)J alignment. Vaccine-responding clonotypes were identified with edgeR using replicate PBMC samples, with FDR below 0.01 and a log2 fold change above 5 up to day 15 being required. Bulk clonotypes were assigned CD4 or CD8 identity according to which sequenced CD4 or CD8 repertoire held them at higher abundance. TCRdb trimmed public reads at Q25 via fastp, called clones via MiXCR and kept in-frame beta chains. Entries are consolidated by CDR3 protein sequence, retaining the most common genes and DNA. It is TCRdb's table, rather than the study itself, that gives the V and J calls and clone size. The sample data list some 110,000 distinct CDR3 sequences, and approximately 7% of these were observed just once. The ten largest make up roughly 2.6% of the sample.

Paper-wide results and their limitations: A small fraction of clonotypes appeared in both the CD4 and CD8 compartments, likely as a result of convergent recombination. Because only a couple of donors were included in the study, the extent to which the findings can be generalized is limited. Compared with the primary T-cell response, the secondary T-cell response was faster but weaker, reaching its peak on day 5 rather than on day 15. After the booster, most of the clones that had expanded following primary vaccination were detected again (96% of CD4 and around 90% of CD8), which suggests that memory was broadly maintained. Because abundant contaminating clonotypes from the bulk population could be contained in FACS-sorted repertoires, computational filtering was required.

The TCR sequence derives from a man between 18 and 29 years old who received the YFV17D yellow fever vaccine. The starting material was CD4+ T cells sorted from PBMCs, obtained roughly 10 days after the first yellow fever vaccination. Here the chain combines TRBV20-1 and TRBJ2-7; no D segment can be confidently identified. The DNA sequence follows: TGCAGTGCTATAAAACCGGGCCTGATTTACGAGCAGTACTTC. It specifies CSAIKPGLIYEQYF.